This passage covers 17 T cell receptor beta chains from one sample sequenced in a study of blood T cell repertoires in COVID-19. Assay used: immunoSEQ multiplex PCR; TCRdb lists only in-frame clones, some missing. The sample consists of approximately 140,000 clones, about four fifths of them appearing once. Source material: peripheral blood. Source of these receptors: a man in his 70s with acute or convalescent COVID-19.

The chain has TRBV5-1 and TRBJ2-7; 10 nucleotides line up with TRBD2. Germline CDR1 reads SGHRS; CDR2 reads YFSETQ. V trimming: 0 bases; J trimming: 8 bases; junction bases outside the gene matches: 11. The CDR3 has 16 amino acids. The CDR3 bases are TGCGCCAGCAGCTTGGCCAGCGGGGGGGCACAAGAGCAGCAGTACTTC. It encodes CASSLASGGAQEQQYF.

This chain uses TRBV29-1 with TRBJ2-5; D is unresolved. Trimming removed 7 bases at V and 4 bases at J, with 16 bases between. Germline V gene sequence: CDR1 SQVTM, CDR2 ANQGSEA. This CDR3 region has 13 residues. The CDR3 loop reads CSGAAAVRETQYF. CDR3 in DNA: TGCAGCGGCGCGGCGGCTGTGAGAGAGACCCAGTACTTC.

V gene TRBV10-2 combines with J gene TRBJ2-5; 12 bases fit TRBD2. With 9 bases clipped from V and 5 bases from J, the junction kept 4 bases outside the gene matches. CDR3 length equals 13 residues. Per germline, CDR1 WSHSY and CDR2 SAAADI. The DNA for the CDR3 is TGCGCCAGTAGACTAGCGGGGGAGGAGACCCAGTACTTC. Protein sequence: CASRLAGEETQYF.

The rearrangement uses TRBV27 and TRBJ2-1; tentative D call: TRBD2 (6 bases). CDR1 MNHEY and CDR2 SMNVEV come from the germline V gene (reference sequence). This CDR3 is 14 amino acids long. Trimming removed 2 bases at V and 5 bases at J, with 10 bases between. CDR3 nucleotides: TGTGCCAGCAGTTTAGGGGGAGGAGACAATGAGCAGTTCTTC. Translated, it gives CASSLGGGDNEQFF.

The chain combines TRBV5-1 with TRBJ1-4; TRBD1 agrees at 10 bases. The CDR3 runs to 15 residues. With V trimmed by 0 bases and J by 6 bases, 2 bases remained unmatched. Germline loops: CDR1 SGHRS, CDR2 YFSETQ. CDR3: CASSLEGQGYEKLFF. In DNA form, the CDR3 reads TGCGCCAGCAGCTTGGAGGGACAGGGGTATGAAAAACTGTTTTTT.

Details on this clone: Other DNA sequences of this sample code for an identical CDR3. The V gene is TRBV24-1, the J gene TRBJ1-2, with 7 bases fitting TRBD1. Germline V gene data show CDR1 as KGHDR and CDR2 as SFDVKD. The CDR3 sequence is 13 residues long. Germline trimming cut 5 bases from V and 4 bases from J; bases unmatched to any gene: 3. CDR3 sequence: CATSARTGYGYTF. CDR3 sequence (DNA): TGTGCCACCAGTGCCCGGACAGGCTATGGCTACACCTTC.

The CDR3 DNA sequence: TGTGCCACCAGTGCGGCGGCAGGGGGCCGGAACACCGGGGAGCTGTTTTTT. It encodes CATSAAAGGRNTGELFF. The chain combines TRBV24-1 with TRBJ2-2; 8 positions agree with TRBD1. The J segment lost 1 base and the V segment lost 5 bases, leaving 8 bases of the junction unmatched. Per germline, CDR1 KGHDR and CDR2 SFDVKD. The CDR3 is 17 residues long.

This clone was seen once. The chain uses TRBV5-1 and TRBJ1-6; D unclear. V shed 0 bases and J shed 7 bases, with 5 bases lying between them. CDR3 length equals 13 residues. In germline, CDR1 is SGHRS, CDR2 YFSETQ. CDR3 sequence (DNA): TGCGCCAGCAGCTTGGCCGTGAATTCACCCCTCCACTTT. Amino acids: CASSLAVNSPLHF.

This sequence joins TRBV5-1 and TRBJ2-5, with D perhaps matching TRBD2 (6 bases). CDR1 is SGHRS, CDR2 YFSETQ, per germline. There are 16 residues in the CDR3. V lost 0 bases to trimming and J lost 2 bases, with 14 bases between them. In DNA form, the CDR3 reads TGCGCCAGCAGCTTGGGGAGGGTGGCTAATCAAGAGACCCAGTACTTC. Translated, it gives CASSLGRVANQETQYF.

This chain connects TRBV5-1 to TRBJ1-5, with D maybe TRBD1 (5 bases). V was shortened by 3 bases and J by 1 base, with 11 bases between the two germline ends. Germline V lookup: CDR1 SGHRS, CDR2 YFSETQ. This CDR3 comprises 15 residues. In DNA, the CDR3 is TGCGCCAGCAGCTATAACGGGGGGAGCAATCAGCCCCAGCATTTT. Amino acids: CASSYNGGSNQPQHF.

V gene TRBV4-1 combines with J gene TRBJ2-4, with 8 bases aligning to TRBD2. CDR1 MGHRA and CDR2 YSYEKL come from the germline V gene. This CDR3 has 15 residues. V was pared by 1 base and J by 5 bases, with 4 bases of the junction left unmatched. CDR3 loop: CASSQAGGFQNIQYF. For the CDR3, the DNA is TGCGCCAGCAGCCAAGCGGGAGGGTTCCAAAACATTCAGTACTTC.

The rearrangement uses TRBV6-2 or TRBV6-3 and TRBJ2-3; 10 bases align to TRBD2. Germline-derived CDR1 and CDR2 are MNHEY and SVGEGT. The length of the CDR3 is 18 residues. V lost 2 bases, J lost 1 base, and 9 bases stayed unmatched. For the CDR3, the DNA is TGTGCCAGCAGTTACGAAGCGGGGGGGCCTCGGGGCACAGATACGCAGTATTTT. Translating it yields CASSYEAGGPRGTDTQYF.

The CDR3 loop is CASSGTGGSYEQYF. The CDR3 DNA follows: TGTGCCAGCAGCGGGACAGGGGGTTCCTACGAGCAGTACTTC. The genes are TRBV11-2 and TRBJ2-7, with 11 bases fitting TRBD1. Germline CDR1 reads SGHAT; CDR2 reads FQNNGV. This CDR3 is 14 amino acids long. V lost 5 bases and J lost 1; bases outside the gene matches: 1.

The chain has TRBV19 and TRBJ2-3, with TRBD2 matching over 7 bases. From germline, CDR1 is LNHDA and CDR2 SQIVND (reference sequence). The CDR3 is 14 residues long. J lost 4 bases, V lost 6 bases, and 7 bases had no gene match. This CDR3 is CASRGGRAADTQYF. In DNA form, the CDR3 reads TGTGCCAGTAGGGGAGGGAGGGCTGCAGATACGCAGTATTTT.

This chain links TRBV5-8 with TRBJ2-7, with D maybe TRBD1 (5 bases). CDR1 is SGHTS and CDR2 is YDEGEE in the germline V gene. This CDR3 contains 12 residues. With 2 bases removed from V and 6 bases from J, the gap between germline ends came to 9 bases. The CDR3 DNA sequence: TGTGCCAGCAGCTTAGACAGCCTCGAGCAGTACTTC. Translation gives CASSLDSLEQYF. The full variable domain, with the rest looked up from reference TRBV5-8 and TRBJ2-7, is EAGVTQSPTHLIKTRGQQATLRCSPISGHTSVYWYQQALGLGLQFLLWYDEGEERNRGNFPPRFSGRQFPNYSSELNVNALELEDSALYLCASSLDSLEQYFGPGTRLTVT.

Details on this clone: Other nucleotide sequences in the sample specify the same CDR3. J is TRBJ1-2 and V is TRBV27; D is unclear. V was clipped by 3 bases and J by 4 bases, with 6 bases between them. Germline lookup yields CDR1 MNHEY and CDR2 SMNVEV (reference sequence). The CDR3 contains 12 residues. This CDR3 is CASSLAGYGYTF. For the CDR3, the DNA is TGTGCCAGCAGTTTGGCAGGCTATGGCTACACCTTC.

The J gene is TRBJ1-2, the V gene TRBV20-1; D may be TRBD1 (6 bases). CDR1 and CDR2 from the germline V gene are DFQATT and SNEGSKA (reference sequence). The CDR3 runs to 11 residues. The V end lost 3 bases, the J end lost 7 bases, and 9 bases lay between the germline ends. The CDR3 DNA reads as TGCAGTGCTAGGTTGGGGGCTGGCTACACCTTC. Protein product: CSARLGAGYTF.